Following are 26 T cell receptor beta chains from one sample sequenced in a study of T-cell memory formation after mild COVID-19. Each CDR3 protein is one row after TCRdb ran MiXCR on the 5' RACE reads. The table shows around 200,000 distinct CDR3 sequences, with about a fifth occurring only once. The sample taken for sequencing was PBMCs or a T cell subset sorted from them (not recorded which). These receptors originate from an adult woman who had mild COVID-19 (a few samples of this study predate the infection). Cell type and time point are not known.

The genes are TRBV7-3 and TRBJ1-3; D gene uncertain. V was clipped by 5 bases and J by 4 bases, with 12 bases between them. This CDR3 is built from 14 residues. The V gene's germline CDR1 is SGHTA and CDR2 FQGTGA. CDR3 nucleotides: TGTGCCAGCAGCCCGGACCTCGGGGGAAACACCATATATTTT. Translation gives CASSPDLGGNTIYF.

V is TRBV20-1 and J is TRBJ2-5, with TRBD2 as a possible D gene (6 bases). V was clipped by 5 bases and J by 1 base, with 17 bases between them. CDR1 and CDR2 (germline): DFQATT, SNEGSKA (reference sequence). The CDR3 extends over 15 amino acids. CDR3 amino acids: CSAGFLAELQETQYF. As DNA, the CDR3 is TGCAGTGCTGGATTTTTAGCGGAGCTCCAAGAGACCCAGTACTTC.

The chain joins TRBV20-1 to TRBJ2-1, with 7 bases identical to TRBD1. Germline V gene data show CDR1 as DFQATT and CDR2 as SNEGSKA (reference sequence). This CDR3 spans 13 amino acids. Trimming cost V 5 bases and J 12 bases; bases outside gene matches: 13. CDR3 bases: TGCAGTGCTGACGTAAAGGGGGCATATGGGCAGTTCTTC. Its protein is CSADVKGAYGQFF.

This clonotype was detected a few times. The chain carries TRBV10-3 and TRBJ2-1; D ambiguous. Germline V gene data show CDR1 as ENHRY and CDR2 as SYGVKD. This CDR3 has 11 residues. V gave up 10 bases and J gave up 2 bases, with 6 bases separating them. CDR3 sequence reads: CATRAYNEQFF. The DNA for the CDR3 is TGTGCCACACGGGCCTACAATGAGCAGTTCTTC.

This clonotype was observed a few times. The chain employs TRBV20-1 and TRBJ1-5; possible D gene TRBD1, 6 bases. This CDR3 is built from 13 residues. Germline CDR1 is DFQATT and CDR2 is SNEGSKA (reference sequence). Trimming shortened V by 2 bases and J by 6 bases, and 11 bases separated the two germline ends. The CDR3 DNA is TGCAGTGCTAGAAAACAGGGTTCTCAGCCCCAGCATTTT. Its protein product is CSARKQGSQPQHF.

V is TRBV15 and J is TRBJ2-1; D is ambiguous. Looked up from germline, CDR1 is LNHNV and CDR2 is YYDKDF (reference sequence). The V end was cut by 0 bases, the J end by 4 bases, with 7 bases between. The CDR3 is 14 amino acids. The CDR3 protein is CATSRDYRYNEQFF. The CDR3 bases are TGTGCCACCAGCAGAGATTACAGATACAATGAGCAGTTCTTC.

The CDR3 loop is CASSQVGPSGRGNEQFF. The CDR3 region has the DNA TGCGCCAGCAGCCAAGTTGGGCCTAGCGGGAGAGGGAATGAGCAGTTCTTC. The gene calls are TRBV4-3 and TRBJ2-1, with 10 nucleotides matching TRBD2. Germline V gene sequence: CDR1 LGHNA, CDR2 YSLEER. After removal of 1 base from V and 7 bases from J, the junction contained 10 bases not matched to a gene. The CDR3 loop spans 17 amino acids.

This clonotype was observed a few times. V and J are TRBV29-1 and TRBJ1-1, with D uncertain. This CDR3 region has 12 residues. Germline V gives CDR1 SQVTM, CDR2 ANQGSEA. Trimming took off 7 bases at V and 0 bases at J, with 9 bases between the two ends. The CDR3 region is CSAVEMNTEAFF. The CDR3 bases are TGCAGCGCCGTGGAGATGAACACTGAAGCTTTCTTT.

Notes on this clonotype: An end of the junction does not agree with germline; a read error may underlie this. The chain joins TRBV7-2 to TRBJ2-6; 8 nucleotides agree with TRBD1. In germline, CDR1 is SGHTA, CDR2 FQGNSA. The CDR3 contains 18 residues. Here the CDR3 DNA reads TGTGCCAGCAGCAAGGACAGGGCTGTCAACTCTTGGGCCAACGTCCTGACTTTC. It is translated as CASSKDRAVNSWANVLTF. The whole variable domain, remainder taken from reference TRBV7-2 and TRBJ2-6, is GAGVSQSPSNKVTEKGKDVELRCDPISGHTALYWYRQSLGQGLEFLIYFQGNSAPDKSGLPSDRFSAERTGGSVSTLTIQRTQQEDSAVYLCASSKDRAVNSWANVLTFGAGSRLTVL.

This clonotype was seen a few times. The chain carries TRBV12-3 or TRBV12-4 and TRBJ2-1, with a weak D call TRBD2 (6 bases). Trimming removed 1 base at V and 8 bases at J, with 9 bases between. This CDR3 region has 13 residues. The chain's CDR3 is CASSLGRDDEQFF. Written as DNA, the CDR3 is TGTGCCAGCAGTTTAGGGAGGGACGATGAGCAGTTCTTC.

The chain has TRBV27 and TRBJ2-7, with TRBD1 identical over 8 bases. V lost 3 bases and J lost 0; bases outside the gene matches: 13. Germline CDR1 reads MNHEY; CDR2 reads SMNVEV (reference sequence). This CDR3 spans 18 amino acids. CDR3 bases: TGTGCCAGCAGTTTCCTCGGACAGGGATTAGAACCCTCCTACGAGCAGTACTTC. Translating it yields CASSFLGQGLEPSYEQYF.

The rearrangement uses TRBV9 and TRBJ2-5; D ambiguous. V gave up 4 bases and J gave up 9 bases, with 16 bases separating them. The germline V gene has CDR1 SGDLS and CDR2 YYNGEE. The length of the CDR3 is 13 residues. This CDR3 is CASSPRGRGAQYF. The DNA of the CDR3 is TGTGCCAGCAGCCCCCGCGGTCGAGGTGCCCAGTACTTC.

The genes are TRBV7-8 and TRBJ2-7, with TRBD2 identical over 11 bases. The CDR3 runs 15 residues. J gave up 3 bases and V 1 base, and 2 bases lay outside the gene matches. CDR1 is SGHVS, CDR2 FQNEAQ, per germline. CDR3 nucleotides: TGTGCCAGCAGCTTAGTAGCGGGGGGGCGCTACGAGCAGTACTTC. Protein: CASSLVAGGRYEQYF.

Many counts were recorded for this clonotype. The chain recombines TRBV27 with TRBJ1-1; no clear D gene. V was shortened by 0 bases and J by 4 bases, with 6 bases between the two germline ends. Germline CDR1 MNHEY, CDR2 SMNVEV (reference sequence). The CDR3 extends over 13 amino acids. The CDR3 reads CASSLSGGTEAFF. The CDR3 nucleotides are TGTGCCAGCAGTTTATCCGGTGGCACTGAAGCTTTCTTT.

This chain connects TRBV24-1 to TRBJ2-2; TRBD1 agrees at 7 bases. From germline, CDR1 is KGHDR and CDR2 SFDVKD. Trimming at V came to 7 bases and at J to 0 bases, leaving 10 bases not matched to a gene. The CDR3 sequence is 17 residues long. CDR3 coding DNA: TGTGCCACCAGAGGGACAGCCTCCCCCGCGAACACCGGGGAGCTGTTTTTT. Protein product: CATRGTASPANTGELFF.

CDR3 nucleotides: TGTGCCAGTAGTATACAGGGTCCGACCTTCTATGGCTACACCTTC. This encodes CASSIQGPTFYGYTF. The chain combines TRBV19 with TRBJ1-2; maybe TRBD1 (5 bases). Trimming cost V 2 bases and J 4 bases, with 14 bases left between them. The CDR3 covers 15 residues. Germline loops: CDR1 LNHDA, CDR2 SQIVND (reference sequence).

The gene calls are TRBV5-1 and TRBJ2-7; D is unresolved. The CDR3 runs 10 residues. CDR1 and CDR2 (germline): SGHRS, YFSETQ. Trimming took 2 bases from V and 9 from J, leaving 6 bases between them. In DNA, the CDR3 is TGCGCCAGCAGCTTCGATCGGCAGTACTTC. Translating it yields CASSFDRQYF. The variable domain in full, completed from reference TRBV5-1 and TRBJ2-7, reads KAGVTQTPRYLIKTRGQQVTLSCSPISGHRSVSWYQQTPGQGLQFLFEYFSETQRNKGNFPGRFSGRQFSNSRSEMNVSTLELGDSALYLCASSFDRQYFGPGTRLTVT.

The V call is TRBV7-9, the J call TRBJ2-5; TRBD1 aligns across 8 bases. The CDR3 contains 15 residues. The V gene's germline CDR1 is SEHNR and CDR2 FQNEAQ (reference sequence). The ends lost 3 bases at V and 5 bases at J; junction bases unmatched: 8. The CDR3 reads CASSFADRERETQYF. CDR3 DNA sequence: TGTGCCAGCAGCTTTGCGGACAGGGAAAGGGAGACCCAGTACTTC.

This clonotype was observed a handful of times. The V call is TRBV20-1, the J call TRBJ2-7; TRBD2 is a possible D gene (7 bases). The CDR3 runs to 16 residues. V dropped 0 bases and J dropped 0 bases, with 15 bases sitting between them. Germline lookup yields CDR1 DFQATT and CDR2 SNEGSKA (reference sequence). CDR3 amino acids: CSARDLGGPSSYEQYF. The CDR3 DNA sequence: TGCAGTGCTAGAGATCTCGGGGGGCCTAGCTCCTACGAGCAGTACTTC.

The DNA for the CDR3 is TGTGCCAGCAGCTACAACAATGAGCAGTTCTTC. Amino acid sequence: CASSYNNEQFF. The chain recombines TRBV9 with TRBJ2-1, with D unclear. CDR1 is SGDLS and CDR2 is YYNGEE in the germline V gene. The CDR3 has 11 residues. V was trimmed by 4 bases and J by 5 bases, leaving 4 bases between them.

This clonotype came up many times. V gene TRBV6-4 combines with J gene TRBJ2-3; 7 nucleotides match TRBD2. The CDR3 has 16 amino acids. The germline CDR1 and CDR2 sequences are MRHNA and SNTAGT. The J segment lost 1 base and the V segment lost 5 bases, leaving 9 bases of the junction unmatched. The CDR3 sequence is CASSSSGTKGTDTQYF. As DNA, the CDR3 is TGTGCCAGCAGTTCCTCCGGGACTAAAGGCACAGATACGCAGTATTTT.

This clonotype has a handful of counts. The gene calls are TRBV29-1 and TRBJ2-2, with a weak D call TRBD1 (6 bases). The CDR3 length is 14 residues. Looked up from germline, CDR1 is SQVTM and CDR2 is ANQGSEA. The germline V and J ends were trimmed by 4 bases and 4 bases, with 13 bases remaining between them. CDR3: CSVGVAGVTGELFF. CDR3 nucleotide sequence: TGCAGCGTTGGGGTCGCAGGGGTCACCGGGGAGCTGTTTTTT.

This clonotype turned up a few times. This rearrangement joins TRBV19 to TRBJ2-1; D is undetermined. The CDR3 contains 13 residues. The ends were cut back, 8 bases at V and 0 bases at J, with 8 bases in the middle. Germline assignment: CDR1 LNHDA and CDR2 SQIVND (reference sequence). CDR3 loop: CASRPSSYNEQFF. CDR3 DNA: TGTGCCAGTCGCCCGAGCTCCTACAATGAGCAGTTCTTC.

The chain is built from TRBV24-1 and TRBJ2-1, with D uncertain. CDR3 length: 12 amino acids. V was pared by 5 bases and J by 4 bases, with 5 bases between. Germline lookup yields CDR1 KGHDR and CDR2 SFDVKD. The DNA for the CDR3 is TGTGCCACCAGTGTCAGTTACAATGAGCAGTTCTTC. Translating gives CATSVSYNEQFF.

The chain couples TRBV6-4 to TRBJ2-3; no reliable D call. This CDR3 is built from 14 residues. CDR1 and CDR2 from the germline V gene are MRHNA and SNTAGT. V was pared by 2 bases and J by 4 bases, with 10 bases between. The CDR3 DNA follows: TGTGCCAGCAGTGACGGAATCGAGTCAGATACGCAGTATTTT. Translated, it gives CASSDGIESDTQYF.

J is TRBJ1-4 and V is TRBV7-6, with 9 bases lining up with TRBD1. CDR1 and CDR2 (germline): SGHVS, FNYEAQ. V was clipped by 5 bases and J by 8 bases; unmatched bases: 9. The CDR3 runs to 15 residues. The CDR3 sequence is CASSTRQGVGEKLFF. The CDR3 DNA follows: TGTGCCAGCAGCACCAGACAGGGGGTAGGGGAAAAACTGTTTTTT.